The 29 T cell receptor beta chains below come from one sample, sequenced in a study of cytomegalovirus exposure and HLA in healthy donors (dated by TCRdb to 2017 to 2019). Preparation of the library involved the immunoSEQ multiplex PCR assay. A mixture of 60 forward primers for TCR Vbeta segments and 13 reverse primers for TCR Jbeta segments was used in the multiplex PCR. In its TCRdb copy, this immuneACCESS table keeps in-frame sequences only and misses some clones. Where compared with another copy, unresolved V genes explain less than half of these, and the others have no known cause. The sample's own table lists fewer than 50,000 clones. The top ten clonotypes cover over 7% of the sample. Material for sequencing was PBMCs. The receptors originated from a male donor in good health and CMV-seronegative.

This chain connects TRBV6-4 to TRBJ1-2; D possibly corresponds to TRBD1 (6 bases). This CDR3 spans 12 amino acids. Germline assignment: CDR1 MRHNA and CDR2 SNTAGT. With 6 bases removed from V and 6 bases from J, the gap between germline ends came to 11 bases. The CDR3 loop reads CASSIGGHGYTF. The CDR3 DNA reads TGTGCCAGCAGCATTGGGGGCCATGGCTACACCTTC.

This chain connects TRBV28 to TRBJ2-7; no reliable D call. The CDR3 length is 14 residues. The germline V gene encodes CDR1 MDHEN and CDR2 SYDVKM. Trimming pared 3 bases from V and 4 bases from J, leaving 13 bases between. DNA for the CDR3: TGTGCCAGCAGTTTTCCTCCCAATCAGTACGAGCAGTACTTC. This sequence encodes CASSFPPNQYEQYF.

This rearrangement joins TRBV5-1 to TRBJ2-7; 8 positions match TRBD2. The CDR3 sequence is 15 residues long. With V trimmed by 4 bases and J by 3 bases, 9 bases remained unmatched. Germline loops: CDR1 SGHRS, CDR2 YFSETQ. The CDR3, as DNA: TGCGCCAGCAGCGTTAACAGCGGGAGTTTCTACGAGCAGTACTTC. This encodes CASSVNSGSFYEQYF. Using reference TRBV5-1 and TRBJ2-7 for the parts outside the CDR3, the full variable domain is KAGVTQTPRYLIKTRGQQVTLSCSPISGHRSVSWYQQTPGQGLQFLFEYFSETQRNKGNFPGRFSGRQFSNSRSEMNVSTLELGDSALYLCASSVNSGSFYEQYFGPGTRLTVT.

The rearrangement uses TRBV7-6 and TRBJ2-7; 8 nucleotides match TRBD2. This CDR3 region has 16 residues. CDR1 and CDR2 (germline): SGHVS, FNYEAQ. The V and J ends lost 5 bases and 3 bases, in that order; junction bases with no gene match: 12. The DNA for the CDR3 is TGTGCCAGCAGCCCTACGGCTAGCGGGCTTTTCTACGAGCAGTACTTC. Translated: CASSPTASGLFYEQYF.

This chain links TRBV6-1 with TRBJ1-4; 7 bases match TRBD1. CDR3 size: 13 residues. The V gene end was trimmed by 2 bases and the J gene end by 10 bases; junction bases not matched to a gene: 4. The germline V gene encodes CDR1 MNHNS and CDR2 SASEGT. The DNA of the CDR3 is TGTGCCAGCAGTGAAAGCCAGGGGGTAAAACTGTTTTTT. Translation: CASSESQGVKLFF.

This chain connects TRBV11-2 to TRBJ2-3, with TRBD2 as a possible D gene (6 bases). This CDR3 contains 14 residues. V was cut by 6 bases and J by 0 bases, with 10 bases left in between. Germline lookup yields CDR1 SGHAT and CDR2 FQNNGV. The CDR3 nucleotides read TGTGCCAGCAGGGGAGGACCGAGCACAGATACGCAGTATTTT. It yields the protein CASRGGPSTDTQYF.

The chain combines TRBV2 with TRBJ1-6; tentative D call: TRBD1 (6 bases). Trimming removed 4 bases from V and 7 bases from J, with 17 bases in between. Germline CDR1 reads SNHLY; CDR2 reads FYNNEI. The length of the CDR3 is 16 residues. The CDR3 DNA reads as TGTGCCAGCAGTGCCGCCAGGGGCAATCCGAATTCACCCCTCCACTTT. Residues: CASSAARGNPNSPLHF. The complete variable domain, with remaining parts taken from reference TRBV2 and TRBJ1-6, reads EPEVTQTPSHQVTQMGQEVILRCVPISNHLYFYWYRQILGQKVEFLVSFYNNEISEKSEIFDDQFSVERPDGSNFTLKIRSTKLEDSAMYFCASSAARGNPNSPLHFGNGTRLTVT.

This chain uses TRBV29-1 with TRBJ1-2; TRBD1 agrees at 7 bases. Germline V gene sequence: CDR1 SQVTM, CDR2 ANQGSEA. V gave up 4 bases and J gave up 4 bases; unmatched junction bases: 6. The CDR3 is 13 amino acids. The CDR3 coding sequence is TGCAGCGTTGTTGGGACAGCCGGCTATGGCTACACCTTC. It codes for CSVVGTAGYGYTF.

The chain is built from TRBV5-6 and TRBJ1-5; no reliable D call. V was trimmed by 1 base and J by 5 bases, leaving 10 bases between them. The CDR3 is 14 residues long. CDR1 SGHDT and CDR2 YYEEEE come from the germline V gene. The CDR3 DNA follows: TGTGCCAGCAGCTTGTTGAGGGCCCATCAGCCCCAGCATTTT. It encodes CASSLLRAHQPQHF.

J is TRBJ1-1 and V is TRBV5-1; D perhaps matches TRBD1 (6 bases). With 5 bases removed from V and 5 bases from J, the gap between germline ends came to 25 bases. Germline V gene sequence: CDR1 SGHRS, CDR2 YFSETQ. The CDR3 spans 17 residues. CDR3 protein: CASRPTGWARIWTEAFF. The CDR3 DNA sequence: TGCGCCAGCAGACCAACAGGGTGGGCGAGAATTTGGACTGAAGCTTTCTTT.

This sequence joins TRBV2 and TRBJ1-1; D is possibly TRBD1 (5 bases). The germline V and J ends were trimmed by 5 bases and 3 bases, with 16 bases remaining between them. Germline V gene data show CDR1 as SNHLY and CDR2 as FYNNEI. The CDR3 length is 15 residues. DNA of the CDR3: TGTGCCAGCAGTTACACCCGGGACTTGGACACTGAAGCTTTCTTT. It yields the protein CASSYTRDLDTEAFF.

The genes are TRBV11-3 and TRBJ2-7; 7 nucleotides match TRBD2. The CDR3 covers 13 residues. Losses at the gene ends were 8 bases for V and 6 bases for J; bases not matched to a gene: 10. In germline, CDR1 is SGHNT, CDR2 YENEEA. DNA of the CDR3: TGTGCCAGCTCCCTGGGAGGGAGCTCCGAGCAGTACTTC. It is translated as CASSLGGSSEQYF.

The V call is TRBV18, the J call TRBJ2-2; 9 positions match TRBD1. CDR3 size: 16 residues. Trimming took 5 bases from V and 2 from J; bases not matched to a gene: 6. Per germline, CDR1 KGHSH and CDR2 LQKENI. The CDR3 spells CASSAGTGSNTGELFF. The DNA of the CDR3 is TGTGCCAGCTCAGCCGGGACAGGGAGTAACACCGGGGAGCTGTTTTTT.

The V call is TRBV19, the J call TRBJ1-5; the D gene is possibly TRBD1 (5 bases). V lost 8 bases to trimming and J lost 0 bases, with 17 bases between them. The germline CDR1 and CDR2 sequences are LNHDA and SQIVND (reference sequence). CDR3 length equals 16 residues. CDR3 in amino acids: CASAWGSSASNQPQHF. DNA of the CDR3: TGTGCCAGTGCCTGGGGCAGCAGTGCTAGCAATCAGCCCCAGCATTTT. Full variable domain (rest looked up from reference TRBV19 and TRBJ1-5): DGGITQSPKYLFRKEGQNVTLSCEQNLNHDAMYWYRQDPGQGLRLIYYSQIVNDFQKGDIAEGYSVSREKKESFPLTVTSAQKNPTAFYLCASAWGSSASNQPQHFGDGTRLSIL.

This chain links TRBV9 with TRBJ2-2, with D hard to call. CDR3 size: 14 residues. From germline, CDR1 is SGDLS and CDR2 YYNGEE. Trimming removed 2 bases at V and 1 base at J, with 6 bases between. The DNA for the CDR3 is TGTGCCAGCAGCGTCCGGTGGAACACCGGGGAGCTGTTTTTT. It codes for CASSVRWNTGELFF.

The genes are TRBV27 and TRBJ1-2, with D tentatively TRBD1 (5 bases). This CDR3 is built from 13 residues. The germline V gene has CDR1 MNHEY and CDR2 SMNVEV (reference sequence). V lost 9 bases to trimming and J lost 1 base, with 12 bases between them. The CDR3 DNA is TGTGCCAGTGGGGGGGGATTTAACTATGGCTACACCTTC. This gives the protein CASGGGFNYGYTF.

V and J are TRBV15 and TRBJ1-5, with a weak D call TRBD1 (5 bases). Trimming pared 2 bases from V and 5 bases from J, leaving 13 bases between. The CDR3 length is 15 residues. The V gene's germline CDR1 is LNHNV and CDR2 YYDKDF (reference sequence). In DNA form, the CDR3 reads TGTGCCACCAGCAGATCCTCAGGGTTCTATCAGCCCCAGCATTTT. Its translation: CATSRSSGFYQPQHF.

The chain joins TRBV29-1 to TRBJ2-7; perhaps TRBD1 as D (5 bases). V lost 2 bases, J lost 1 base, and 9 bases lay in between. This CDR3 has 13 residues. From germline, CDR1 is SQVTM and CDR2 ANQGSEA. CDR3 residues: CSVEQGGSYEQYF. The CDR3 DNA sequence: TGCAGCGTTGAACAGGGTGGGTCCTACGAGCAGTACTTC.

The chain uses TRBV30 and TRBJ2-2; no clear D. The CDR3 extends over 13 amino acids. Germline V lookup: CDR1 GTSNPN, CDR2 SVGIG (reference sequence). Deletions cut 7 bases from V and 4 bases from J, with 13 bases between. The CDR3 sequence: CASDIPITGELFF. The DNA for the CDR3 is TGTGCCTCCGACATCCCAATCACCGGGGAGCTGTTTTTT.

V usage is TRBV25-1 and J usage is TRBJ2-3; D perhaps matches TRBD2 (7 bases). The V gene lost 6 bases and the J gene lost 3 bases, with 19 bases spanning the gap. This CDR3 region has 16 residues. In germline, CDR1 is MGHDK, CDR2 SYGVNS. CDR3 sequence (DNA): TGTGCCAGCAGGAGGGGGGGCGCGGGTTTGACAGATACGCAGTATTTT. It specifies CASRRGGAGLTDTQYF. The whole variable domain, remainder taken from reference TRBV25-1 and TRBJ2-3, is EADIYQTPRYLVIGTGKKITLECSQTMGHDKMYWYQQDPGMELHLIHYSYGVNSTEKGDLSSESTVSRIRTEHFPLTLESARPSHTSQYLCASRRGGAGLTDTQYFGPGTRLTVL.

V is TRBV28 and J is TRBJ1-2; 9 nucleotides match TRBD1. Germline V gene data show CDR1 as MDHEN and CDR2 as SYDVKM. The length of the CDR3 is 14 residues. Trimming removed 6 bases from V and 2 bases from J; junction bases left unmatched: 4. The CDR3 sequence is CASRRTGANYGYTF. CDR3 DNA sequence: TGTGCCAGCAGGCGGACAGGGGCGAACTATGGCTACACCTTC.

J is TRBJ2-3 and V is TRBV5-4, with D maybe TRBD2 (5 bases). Trimming took off 6 bases at V and 2 bases at J, with 16 bases between the two ends. Germline loops: CDR1 SGHNT, CDR2 YYREEE (reference sequence). This CDR3 comprises 15 residues. For the CDR3, the DNA is TGTGCCAGCACCGGAGGAGGAGTCTTCACAGATACGCAGTATTTT. Amino acid sequence: CASTGGGVFTDTQYF.

The chain has TRBV30 and TRBJ2-3, with 9 bases aligning to TRBD2. This CDR3 spans 16 amino acids. The trim removed 4 bases at V and 1 base at J, leaving 9 bases unmatched. CDR1 and CDR2 (germline): GTSNPN, SVGIG (reference sequence). The CDR3 DNA reads as TGTGCCTGGATTGAAAGCGGGAGGTGGCGCACAGATACGCAGTATTTT. This codes for CAWIESGRWRTDTQYF.

The V and J genes are TRBV19 and TRBJ2-1, with TRBD2 identical over 12 bases. Germline CDR1 is LNHDA and CDR2 is SQIVND (reference sequence). J lost 8 bases, V lost 8 bases, and 10 bases had no gene match. The CDR3 contains 15 residues. The CDR3 coding sequence is TGTGCCAGTTTAAGTCGAACTAGCGGGAGGTATGAGCAGTTCTTC. It specifies CASLSRTSGRYEQFF. The entire variable domain, with the rest obtained from reference TRBV19 and TRBJ2-1, is as follows: DGGITQSPKYLFRKEGQNVTLSCEQNLNHDAMYWYRQDPGQGLRLIYYSQIVNDFQKGDIAEGYSVSREKKESFPLTVTSAQKNPTAFYLCASLSRTSGRYEQFFGPGTRLTVL.

CDR3 nucleotides: TGTGCCAGCAGTGAATTGGGGCGCCCATATGGCTACACCTTC. This codes for CASSELGRPYGYTF. The J gene is TRBJ1-2, the V gene TRBV6-1, with D possibly matching TRBD1 (5 bases). Germline-derived CDR1 and CDR2 are MNHNS and SASEGT. Trimming shortened V by 2 bases and J by 5 bases, and 12 bases separated the two germline ends. The CDR3 totals 14 residues.

The CDR3 region is CASSFGGLKEKLFF. CDR3 nucleotide sequence: TGTGCCAGCAGCTTCGGAGGGCTTAAAGAAAAACTGTTTTTT. The chain carries TRBV7-2 and TRBJ1-4, with D hard to call. V shed 3 bases and J shed 8 bases, with 13 bases lying between them. There are 14 residues in the CDR3. Germline V gene data show CDR1 as SGHTA and CDR2 as FQGNSA.

The CDR3 nucleotides read TGTGCCAGCAGGCAACTAGCGGGGGACGAGCAGTACTTC. It translates to CASRQLAGDEQYF. The V gene is TRBV28, the J gene TRBJ2-7, with 11 bases matching TRBD2. The V gene end was trimmed by 6 bases and the J gene end by 5 bases; junction bases not matched to a gene: 3. Germline CDR1 and CDR2: MDHEN and SYDVKM. The CDR3 spans 13 residues.

This chain links TRBV6-5 with TRBJ1-6, with D tentatively TRBD1 (5 bases). Germline CDR1 is MNHEY and CDR2 is SVGAGI. This CDR3 has 15 residues. V lost 7 bases, J lost 5 bases, and 15 bases lay in between. The CDR3, as DNA: TGTGCCAGCAAGAACCGCAGGGTTGATAATTCACCCCTCCACTTT. Encoded protein: CASKNRRVDNSPLHF.

The chain uses TRBV5-1 and TRBJ2-7; 7 bases align to TRBD1. V was pared by 0 bases and J by 4 bases, with 13 bases of the junction left unmatched. The germline CDR1 and CDR2 sequences are SGHRS and YFSETQ. The CDR3 sequence is 17 residues long. For the CDR3, the DNA is TGCGCCAGCAGCTTGGCCAAGGTGACAGGGTTGAGTTACGAGCAGTACTTC. Translated: CASSLAKVTGLSYEQYF.